Below are 11 T cell receptor beta chains sequenced from a single sample in a study of regulatory T cells in long-lasting Graves disease (dated by TCRdb to the early 2020s). Libraries were prepared through multiplex PCR. The instrument given in TCRdb is Illumina HiSeq 4000. TCR beta libraries were built with iRepertoire HTBI primers and Arm-PCR amplification of CDR3 regions. TCRdb redid the processing of the public reads, applying fastp at Q25 and MiXCR, and retained in-frame beta chains. For every CDR3 protein sequence, its rows merge into one entry that carries the most common genes and DNA. Recorded for this sample are roughly 320,000 distinct CDR3 sequences; roughly 17% of them occurred a single time. The top ten clones comprise roughly 27% of the sample. The time point label corresponds to: newly diagnosed GD, antithyroid drugs for less than 3 months. For both TCR sequencing and RNA sequencing, RNA was extracted from PBMCs using TRIzol.

The sample also formed part of further work on T cells in Graves' hyperthyroidism and ophthalmopathy.

The sample here was peripheral blood mononuclear cells (PBMCs), taken at new diagnosis, from a patient treated with antithyroid drugs. The receptors here all came from a man aged 35-49 years with Graves disease. Donor details come from another sample of the same person, matched by shared clones.

This clonotype was counted at least ten times. The rearrangement links TRBV7-2 to TRBJ2-3; 8 positions agree with TRBD2. V was pared by 4 bases and J by 2 bases, with 5 bases of the junction left unmatched. Germline CDR1 and CDR2: SGHTA and FQGNSA. The CDR3 runs 15 residues. The CDR3, as DNA: TGTGCCAGCAGCTCTCGGGGGGGTTACACAGATACGCAGTATTTT. Translation gives CASSSRGGYTDTQYF. Based on the CDR3 plus reference TRBV7-2 and TRBJ2-3, the full variable domain is GAGVSQSPSNKVTEKGKDVELRCDPISGHTALYWYRQSLGQGLEFLIYFQGNSAPDKSGLPSDRFSAERTGGSVSTLTIQRTQQEDSAVYLCASSSRGGYTDTQYFGPGTRLTVL.

This clonotype was picked up many times. The CDR3 sequence: CASSLRWDYNEKLFF. The CDR3 DNA follows: TGCGCCAGCAGCCTCCGATGGGACTATAATGAAAAACTGTTTTTT. The chain joins TRBV5-1 to TRBJ1-4; possible D gene TRBD1, 5 bases. CDR1 is SGHRS and CDR2 is YFSETQ in the germline V gene. The V end was cut by 4 bases, the J end by 4 bases, with 14 bases between. The CDR3 has 15 residues.

This clonotype turned up a few times. CDR3: CASSSGSFSDTQYF. CDR3 nucleotides: TGTGCCAGCAGCTCCGGGTCCTTTTCGGATACGCAGTATTTT. The V and J genes are TRBV5-4 and TRBJ2-3; no clear D gene. This CDR3 region has 14 residues. Germline V lookup: CDR1 SGHNT, CDR2 YYREEE (reference sequence). Trimming left V 3 bases short and J 6 bases short, with 14 bases between.

This clonotype was seen repeatedly, ten times or more. The chain joins TRBV6-1 to TRBJ2-3; D could derive from TRBD1 or TRBD2 (5 bases each). V was trimmed by 5 bases and J by 4 bases, leaving 16 bases between them. Germline V gene data show CDR1 as MNHNS and CDR2 as SASEGT. The CDR3 runs to 15 residues. The CDR3 DNA is TGTGCCAGCAGTCCGCTAGCCCGAGGGGCAGATACGCAGTATTTT. Translating it yields CASSPLARGADTQYF.

In its sample, this clonotype was seen a few times. The rearrangement links TRBV10-2 to TRBJ1-1; D is unresolved. There are 14 residues in the CDR3. The germline gives CDR1 WSHSY, CDR2 SAAADI. V was trimmed by 1 base and J by 2 bases, leaving 8 bases between them. The CDR3 sequence is CASSEYSYNTEAFF. DNA of the CDR3: TGCGCCAGCAGTGAGTACAGCTACAACACTGAAGCTTTCTTT.

The V gene is TRBV2, the J gene TRBJ2-5; 9 positions match TRBD1. This CDR3 has 18 amino acids. V shed 6 bases, J shed 3 bases, and the junction held 17 bases outside the gene matches. Germline assignment: CDR1 SNHLY and CDR2 FYNNEI. CDR3 residues: CASSLGHGTGLDEETQYF. CDR3 sequence (DNA): TGTGCCAGCAGCTTAGGACACGGGACAGGGTTAGATGAAGAGACCCAGTACTTC.

This clonotype was recorded many times. The V gene is TRBV7-2, the J gene TRBJ2-7, with TRBD1 matching 10 bases. The CDR3 has 15 amino acids. CDR1 SGHTA and CDR2 FQGNSA come from the germline V gene. The V segment lost 3 bases and the J segment 3 bases; nucleotides outside the gene matches: 5. The CDR3 bases are TGTGCCAGCAGCTTTGCCGGGACAGGGGACTACGAGCAGTACTTC. This encodes CASSFAGTGDYEQYF.

The chain employs TRBV3-1 and TRBJ2-2; 7 bases agree with TRBD2. Unmatched junction bases numbered 10, after V lost 0 bases and J lost 6 bases. The germline gives CDR1 LGHDT, CDR2 YNNKEL (reference sequence). This CDR3 has 17 amino acids. CDR3 DNA sequence: TGTGCCAGCAGCCAAGATGGGAGGGCAGGAATATCCGGGGAGCTGTTTTTT. Translated: CASSQDGRAGISGELFF.

This sequence joins TRBV7-8 and TRBJ1-4; tentative D call: TRBD1 (6 bases). Per the germline V gene, CDR1 is SGHVS and CDR2 is FQNEAQ. The V end lost 4 bases, the J end lost 7 bases, and 16 bases lay between the germline ends. This CDR3 region has 15 residues. As DNA, the CDR3 is TGTGCCAGCAGCTCCCTTGGGGGGCGGGGTGAAAAACTGTTTTTT. This gives the protein CASSSLGGRGEKLFF.

This clonotype has more than one count but fewer than ten. The CDR3 nucleotides read TGTGCCAGCAGGGGGTTAGCCATCACCGGGGAGCTGTTTTTT. It codes for CASRGLAITGELFF. The V gene is TRBV6-1, the J gene TRBJ2-2; D uncertain. Trimming left V 6 bases short and J 4 bases short, with 12 bases between. This CDR3 spans 14 amino acids. CDR1 is MNHNS and CDR2 is SASEGT in the germline V gene.

The V call is TRBV27, the J call TRBJ2-7, with D possibly being TRBD1 (5 bases). CDR1 and CDR2 (germline): MNHEY, SMNVEV (reference sequence). V was clipped by 6 bases and J by 5 bases, with 14 bases between them. The length of the CDR3 is 13 residues. The CDR3 region is CASRRSRVHEQYF. Written as DNA, the CDR3 is TGTGCCAGCAGGCGCTCCAGGGTCCACGAGCAGTACTTC.